This TCR beta chain was observed in a study of cytomegalovirus exposure and HLA in healthy donors. Study as a whole: Previous work identified 90 million to 130 million unique TCR beta sequences from around 180 million T cells. A data release that came early held approximately 85 million unique TCRs from HLA-typed donors.

Among the donors, all were healthy bone marrow donors. With 60 Vbeta and 13 Jbeta primers, the PCR was carried out. TCRdb keeps only in-frame clones here, not all; method: immunoSEQ multiplex PCR. The data show around 300,000 clones, about 75% seen once. Per the germline V gene, CDR1 is MGHRA and CDR2 is YSYEKL. Trimming at V came to 0 bases and at J to 0 bases, leaving 15 bases not matched to a gene. This CDR3 contains 21 residues. The receptor was isolated from a female donor in good health and CMV-seronegative. Sequenced sample: PBMCs. V is TRBV4-1 and J is TRBJ1-5; 9 nucleotides align to TRBD1. The CDR3 loop is CASSQDLRWGQGTYSNQPQHF. The CDR3, as DNA: TGCGCCAGCAGCCAAGATCTCAGATGGGGACAGGGAACTTATAGCAATCAGCCCCAGCATTTT.